A single sample gave rise to the 27 T cell receptor delta chains below, sequenced in a study of Vδ1+ human thymocytes. Overall study results and limits: Thymic TRG and TRD repertoires appeared highly polyclonal.

No antigens are known for them. Sequences come from RNA converted to cDNA by reverse transcription. The CDR3 regions were amplified by multiplex PCR from V-gene primers to a constant-region primer. TCRdb repeated clone calling on the multiplex PCR reads with CATT. The sample lists about 54,000 delta-chain clones; 15% to 20% were seen once. Specimen: Vdelta1+ gamma-delta thymocytes from the thymus. The subset here: FACS-sorted CD3+ TCRalphabeta- TCRVdelta1+ TCRVdelta2- thymocytes. The receptors originated from a boy under two years old who had congenital heart surgery.

The rearrangement joins TRDV1 to TRDJ1; a possible D gene is TRDD3 (5 bases). Per germline, CDR1 TSWWSYY and CDR2 QGS. The ends were cut back, 1 base at V and 0 bases at J, with 24 bases in the middle. The CDR3 is 20 amino acids. CDR3 sequence reads: CALGEPFPARDSAYTDKLIF. CDR3 DNA: TGTGCTCTTGGGGAACCATTTCCGGCGCGGGATTCCGCATACACCGATAAACTCATCTTT.

V is TRDV1 and J is TRDJ1; TRDD3 matches 13 bases. This CDR3 has 19 residues. Losses at the gene ends were 5 bases for V and 10 bases for J; bases not matched to a gene: 22. Per the germline V gene, CDR1 is TSWWSYY and CDR2 is QGS. CDR3 amino acids: CALGNPSRRTGGYASRLIF. In DNA, the CDR3 is TGTGCTCTTGGGAATCCTTCCCGTCGTACTGGGGGATACGCCTCGAGACTCATCTTT.

This chain links TRDV2 with TRDJ1; possible D gene TRDD3, 5 bases. CDR3 size: 16 residues. Trimming shortened V by 0 bases and J by 4 bases, and 17 bases separated the two germline ends. Looked up from germline, CDR1 is GEAIGNYY and CDR2 is EKD. In nucleotides, the CDR3 is TGTGCCTGTGACACCGTATCCCGGAGGATAAGCGATAAACTCATCTTT. Its translation is CACDTVSRRISDKLIF.

This chain links TRDV1 with TRDJ1; 11 positions match TRDD3. With 7 bases clipped from V and 4 bases from J, the junction kept 8 bases outside the gene matches. This CDR3 comprises 15 residues. Germline assignment: CDR1 TSWWSYY and CDR2 QGS. CDR3 loop: CALALLGDIGDKLIF. DNA of the CDR3: TGTGCTCTTGCCCTACTGGGGGATATTGGCGATAAACTCATCTTT.

This clone was seen more than once but under ten times. V and J are TRDV1 and TRDJ1; D ambiguous. CDR3 size: 14 residues. With 0 bases removed from V and 3 bases from J, the gap between germline ends came to 8 bases. Germline CDR1 reads TSWWSYY; CDR2 reads QGS. CDR3: CALGELSPSDKLIF. CDR3 DNA: TGTGCTCTTGGGGAACTTTCCCCCTCCGATAAACTCATCTTT.

In the case of this clone: The junction shows a germline mismatch at one end, possibly a read error. The rearrangement joins TRDV1 to TRDJ1; perhaps TRDD2 as D (6 bases). The CDR3 consists of 21 residues. Germline CDR1 reads TSWWSYY; CDR2 reads QGS. The CDR3 loop is CALGERIGVLPVIGATDKIIF. The CDR3 DNA reads as TGTGCTCTTGGGGAAAGAATAGGGGTCCTACCGGTTATTGGGGCAACCGATAAAATCATCTTT.

The chain employs TRDV1 and TRDJ1; 11 bases are a match to TRDD3. CDR1 and CDR2 (germline): TSWWSYY, QGS. There are 25 residues in the CDR3. V shed 2 bases, J shed 0 bases, and the junction held 29 bases outside the gene matches. CDR3 protein: CALGERRVATTPLLGDNPYTDKLIF. CDR3 nucleotide sequence: TGTGCTCTTGGGGAAAGAAGAGTCGCGACTACGCCGTTACTGGGGGATAATCCGTACACCGATAAACTCATCTTT.

The chain has TRDV1 and TRDJ1; 8 nucleotides agree with TRDD3. The CDR3 totals 22 residues. Germline CDR1 is TSWWSYY and CDR2 is QGS. V shed 3 bases and J 0 bases; nucleotides not matched to a gene: 24. CDR3 sequence reads: CALGDPLPPVLGAVLYTDKLIF. Written as DNA, the CDR3 is TGTGCTCTTGGGGATCCTCTTCCTCCTGTACTGGGGGCCGTTCTCTACACCGATAAACTCATCTTT.

V usage is TRDV1 and J usage is TRDJ1, with 12 bases fitting TRDD3. The germline V gene encodes CDR1 TSWWSYY and CDR2 QGS. The CDR3 is made up of 19 amino acids. The V and J ends lost 1 base and 4 bases, in that order; junction bases with no gene match: 13. This CDR3 is CALGERTGGYWAPFDKLIF. CDR3 DNA: TGTGCTCTTGGGGAACGTACTGGGGGATACTGGGCCCCTTTCGATAAACTCATCTTT.

V usage is TRDV2 and J usage is TRDJ2, with 7 bases matching TRDD3. V lost 0 bases to trimming and J lost 0 bases; unmatched junction nucleotides: 6. Germline loops: CDR1 GEAIGNYY, CDR2 EKD. The CDR3 covers 17 residues. The CDR3 coding sequence is TGTGCCTGTGACACCGGGGGATCCGAAGCTTTGACAGCACAACTCTTCTTT. It codes for CACDTGGSEALTAQLFF.

This clone turned up a few times. V and J are TRDV2 and TRDJ1, with 7 bases identical to TRDD2. The CDR3 runs to 22 residues. Germline V gives CDR1 GEAIGNYY, CDR2 EKD. Trimming took 3 bases from V and 0 from J; bases not matched to a gene: 27. The DNA for the CDR3 is TGTGCCTGTGACGCTTTTCCTACCAGTCAACTAGGAGACTCCCTGTACACCGATAAACTCATCTTT. It specifies CACDAFPTSQLGDSLYTDKLIF.

J is TRDJ1 and V is TRDV1; 12 bases map to TRDD3. The CDR3 runs to 19 residues. CDR1 is TSWWSYY and CDR2 is QGS in the germline V gene. Germline trimming cut 0 bases from V and 3 bases from J; bases unmatched to any gene: 11. CDR3 in DNA: TGTGCTCTTGGGGAACTCCCTGCTGGGGGATACGCTAGGGCCGATAAACTCATCTTT. It is translated as CALGELPAGGYARADKLIF.

The V gene is TRDV1, the J gene TRDJ1; 8 bases align to TRDD3. The J segment lost 0 bases and the V segment lost 4 bases, leaving 22 bases of the junction unmatched. The CDR3 sequence is 21 residues long. The germline V gene has CDR1 TSWWSYY and CDR2 QGS. CDR3 nucleotides: TGTGCTCTTGGGGTAAAACCTTCCGAGTACTGGGGGCCAGTATACACCGATAAACTCATCTTT. Translation gives CALGVKPSEYWGPVYTDKLIF.

This clone has only a few counts. The junction differs from germline at one of its ends, possibly a read error. V is TRDV1 and J is TRDJ1, with 10 nucleotides matching TRDD3. The germline V gene encodes CDR1 TSWWSYY and CDR2 QGS. This CDR3 spans 18 amino acids. The CDR3 DNA is TGTGCTCTTAGGGAACCCGCACGGGGGATACGGCTGGCCGGTAAACTCATCTTT. It codes for CALREPARGIRLAGKLIF.

The chain links TRDV2 to TRDJ1; TRDD3 matches at 11 bases. This CDR3 has 17 residues. Per the germline V gene, CDR1 is GEAIGNYY and CDR2 is EKD. V gave up 3 bases and J gave up 0 bases; unmatched junction bases: 8. For the CDR3, the DNA is TGTGCCTGTGACGTGTACTGGGGGATATATTACACCGATAAACTCATCTTT. Translating gives CACDVYWGIYYTDKLIF.

The rearrangement links TRDV1 to TRDJ1; the D is unclear. This CDR3 has 23 amino acids. Germline CDR1 is TSWWSYY and CDR2 is QGS. The V and J ends lost 4 bases and 3 bases respectively, with 39 bases between them. The CDR3, as DNA: TGTGCTCTTGGGGGAAGGGACAGGACGCGTCCTCCTGTCCCCAAACAGGGGCCCGATAAACTCATCTTT. Amino acids: CALGGRDRTRPPVPKQGPDKLIF.

This chain uses TRDV1 with TRDJ1; 10 bases fit TRDD3. The CDR3 contains 19 residues. Trimming cost V 4 bases and J 1 base; bases outside gene matches: 15. The germline V gene encodes CDR1 TSWWSYY and CDR2 QGS. The CDR3: CALGGPCVGGYALTDKLIF. DNA of the CDR3: TGTGCTCTTGGGGGCCCATGTGTAGGGGGATACGCACTCACCGATAAACTCATCTTT.

This clone came up a few times. V is TRDV2 and J is TRDJ1; 7 bases fit TRDD3. Germline values: CDR1 GEAIGNYY, CDR2 EKD. This CDR3 has 13 residues. V shed 3 bases, J shed 9 bases, and the junction held 9 bases outside the gene matches. The CDR3 here is CACDGDISGELIF. The CDR3 nucleotides are TGTGCCTGTGACGGGGATATCTCCGGGGAACTCATCTTT.

The chain employs TRDV1 and TRDJ1; D gene uncertain. Germline CDR1 and CDR2: TSWWSYY and QGS. V was pared by 0 bases and J by 1 base, with 15 bases between. The CDR3 contains 17 residues. CDR3 amino acids: CALGELVSHLCTDKLIF. In DNA form, the CDR3 reads TGTGCTCTTGGGGAACTTGTCTCCCACTTATGCACCGATAAACTCATCTTT.

V gene TRDV1 combines with J gene TRDJ1; possible D gene TRDD2, 5 bases. This CDR3 spans 15 amino acids. V dropped 5 bases and J dropped 1 base, with 14 bases sitting between them. The V gene's germline CDR1 is TSWWSYY and CDR2 QGS. CDR3 sequence (DNA): TGTGCTCTTGGGATATTCCTGGATGTCACCGATAAACTCATCTTT. It yields the protein CALGIFLDVTDKLIF.

The rearrangement joins TRDV1 to TRDJ1, with TRDD3 matching over 9 bases. This CDR3 has 21 amino acids. CDR1 TSWWSYY and CDR2 QGS come from the germline V gene. V lost 2 bases to trimming and J lost 1 base; unmatched junction nucleotides: 20. CDR3 coding DNA: TGTGCTCTTGGGGAAGGGTCTCCCGTACTGGGGGACACACCTTTCACCGATAAACTCATCTTT. Translated: CALGEGSPVLGDTPFTDKLIF.

This clone was seen only a few times. The limits of the CDR3 on the DNA are not certain, so only TCRdb's listed CDR3 is given. This sequence joins TRAV29/DV5 and TRDJ1; the D call of TRDD3 is as the table states it, not checked on the DNA. The CDR3 sequence runs 26 residues, both termini included. Germline CDR1 NSMFDY, CDR2 ISSIKDK. CDR3 amino acids: CSVLLCSKYSRVYVLYWGIPTDKLIF.

The V call is TRDV1, the J call TRDJ1; no clear D gene. Germline loops: CDR1 TSWWSYY, CDR2 QGS. The CDR3 spans 21 residues. V dropped 1 base and J dropped 0 bases, with 27 bases sitting between them. The CDR3: CALGERVQEPVRCANTDKLIF. The CDR3 bases are TGTGCTCTTGGGGAACGGGTCCAGGAGCCCGTACGATGTGCAAACACCGATAAACTCATCTTT.

The table lists this clone with a few counts. The V call is TRDV1, the J call TRDJ1, with unresolved D. V was clipped by 0 bases and J by 4 bases, with 15 bases between them. CDR1 and CDR2 (germline): TSWWSYY, QGS. The CDR3 length is 16 residues. CDR3 region: CALGELCKFTDDKLIF. The CDR3 nucleotides are TGTGCTCTTGGGGAACTATGTAAGTTTACCGACGATAAACTCATCTTT.

This clone was seen a few times. The chain combines TRDV1 with TRDJ1; 9 nucleotides align to TRDD3. The V and J ends lost 0 bases and 0 bases, in that order; junction bases with no gene match: 11. Germline V CDR1 and CDR2: TSWWSYY, QGS. The CDR3 is 19 residues long. CDR3 amino acids: CALGELSRPYWGNTDKLIF. The DNA of the CDR3 is TGTGCTCTTGGGGAACTATCCCGCCCGTACTGGGGGAACACCGATAAACTCATCTTT.

This sequence joins TRDV1 and TRDJ1, with TRDD3 identical over 13 bases. The CDR3 is 20 amino acids. J was trimmed by 1 base and V by 0 bases; bases with no gene match: 11. Germline assignment: CDR1 TSWWSYY and CDR2 QGS. DNA for the CDR3: TGTGCTCTTGGGGAACTGGACCTCACTGGGGGATACGTGTTCACCGATAAACTCATCTTT. It yields the protein CALGELDLTGGYVFTDKLIF.

This clone was seen a few times. This chain joins TRDV1 and TRDJ1; 12 nucleotides agree with TRDD3. Germline-derived CDR1 and CDR2 are TSWWSYY and QGS. V shed 5 bases and J 2 bases; nucleotides not matched to a gene: 12. The CDR3 runs to 18 residues. The CDR3 is CALGPRGLGDTQTDKLIF. CDR3 sequence (DNA): TGTGCTCTTGGGCCGCGGGGACTGGGGGATACACAAACCGATAAACTCATCTTT.